The 30 T cell receptor beta chains below were found in one sample sequenced in a study of cytomegalovirus exposure and HLA in healthy donors. It was with 60 Vbeta and 13 Jbeta primers that the PCR ran. Profiling relied on immunoSEQ multiplex PCR, and the TCRdb table lists in-frame clones only, not all of them. The repertoire holds about 110,000 clones, with approximately 79% as singletons. The material sequenced was PBMCs. The receptors were sampled from a woman in her 40s in good health and CMV-seropositive.

The chain is built from TRBV25-1 and TRBJ2-7; TRBD2 matches 7 bases. V gave up 2 bases and J gave up 1 base; unmatched junction bases: 8. Germline V gene sequence: CDR1 MGHDK, CDR2 SYGVNS. This CDR3 contains 16 residues. CDR3: CASSEPPGRGSYEQYF. CDR3 DNA sequence: TGTGCCAGCAGTGAACCGCCGGGGAGGGGTTCCTACGAGCAGTACTTC.

This clone was found once. V and J are TRBV14 and TRBJ1-2; perhaps TRBD1 as D (5 bases). Germline lookup yields CDR1 SGHDN and CDR2 FVKESK. The CDR3 has 13 amino acids. With 5 bases removed from V and 7 bases from J, the gap between germline ends came to 14 bases. The CDR3, as DNA: TGTGCCAGCAGCGCCGCAGGGTTAGGTGGCTACACCTTC. Translating it yields CASSAAGLGGYTF.

This clone appeared a single time. The chain uses TRBV6-1 and TRBJ1-1; TRBD1 might be the D (5 bases). Germline CDR1 MNHNS, CDR2 SASEGT. The CDR3 runs to 12 residues. V shed 1 base and J shed 8 bases, with 8 bases lying between them. This CDR3 is CASSEGAGEAFF. The CDR3 DNA follows: TGTGCCAGCAGTGAAGGGGCAGGGGAAGCTTTCTTT.

The rearrangement links TRBV23-1 to TRBJ2-1; D gene uncertain. TRBV23-1 is labeled an ORF, and its function is uncertain. Trimming pared 4 bases from V and 0 bases from J, leaving 10 bases between. The CDR3 is made up of 15 amino acids. DNA of the CDR3: TGCGCCAGCAGTCGCACGCTGAGCTCCTACAATGAGCAGTTCTTC. Protein sequence: CASSRTLSSYNEQFF.

This clone was seen a handful of times. V gene TRBV5-1 combines with J gene TRBJ1-6; 8 bases match TRBD1. Germline V gives CDR1 SGHRS, CDR2 YFSETQ. There are 16 residues in the CDR3. Trimming removed 4 bases from V and 10 bases from J; junction bases left unmatched: 13. CDR3 in DNA: TGCGCCAGCAGCGCTGGACAGGGTCCTTCTTCCTCACCCCTCCACTTT. Translation: CASSAGQGPSSSPLHF.

This rearrangement joins TRBV5-6 to TRBJ2-7; 9 bases map to TRBD1. Germline values: CDR1 SGHDT, CDR2 YYEEEE. There are 14 residues in the CDR3. After removal of 5 bases from V and 3 bases from J, the junction contained 6 bases not matched to a gene. CDR3 nucleotides: TGTGCCAGCAGTTCCGGGACAGGGAACTACGAGCAGTACTTC. This encodes CASSSGTGNYEQYF. The entire variable domain, with the rest obtained from reference TRBV5-6 and TRBJ2-7, is as follows: DAGVTQSPTHLIKTRGQQVTLRCSPKSGHDTVSWYQQALGQGPQFIFQYYEEEERQRGNFPDRFSGHQFPNYSSELNVNALLLGDSALYLCASSSGTGNYEQYFGPGTRLTVT.

The genes are TRBV28 and TRBJ1-2; maybe TRBD1 (5 bases). V was cut by 3 bases and J by 2 bases, with 7 bases left in between. The CDR3 has 13 amino acids. Germline V gene sequence: CDR1 MDHEN, CDR2 SYDVKM. The CDR3 region is CASSFSGNYGYTF. CDR3 nucleotide sequence: TGTGCCAGCAGTTTTTCAGGGAACTATGGCTACACCTTC.

This clone came up a few times. CDR3 sequence: CASLQEITGGGYTF. CDR3 bases: TGTGCCAGCTTACAGGAAATAACAGGGGGTGGCTACACCTTC. J is TRBJ1-2 and V is TRBV6-6; 8 nucleotides line up with TRBD1. CDR1 and CDR2 from the germline V gene are MNHNY and SVGAGI (reference sequence). CDR3 size: 14 residues. V shed 8 bases, J shed 7 bases, and the junction held 12 bases outside the gene matches.

V gene TRBV18 combines with J gene TRBJ2-5; 9 bases are a match to TRBD1. Germline V gives CDR1 KGHSH, CDR2 LQKENI. Germline trimming cut 3 bases from V and 5 bases from J; bases unmatched to any gene: 10. This CDR3 contains 16 residues. This CDR3 reads CASSPNTGGSTETQYF. The CDR3 nucleotides read TGTGCCAGCTCACCGAATACAGGGGGCTCAACGGAGACCCAGTACTTC.

This clone occurred once. This chain joins TRBV25-1 and TRBJ1-2; 7 positions agree with TRBD1. The germline gives CDR1 MGHDK, CDR2 SYGVNS. The CDR3 has 15 amino acids. V lost 3 bases to trimming and J lost 4 bases; unmatched junction nucleotides: 8. The CDR3 DNA reads TGTGCCAGCAGTGATCCTCTCAGGGGGGCCTATGGCTACACCTTC. Translating it yields CASSDPLRGAYGYTF.

CDR3 sequence (DNA): TGTGCCACGAGTCCCGGGACAGGGGCCAGGCACAACGAGCAGTACTTC. It yields the protein CATSPGTGARHNEQYF. The chain combines TRBV9 with TRBJ2-7; 10 nucleotides match TRBD1. The trim removed 9 bases at V and 5 bases at J, leaving 17 bases unmatched. The CDR3 is 16 amino acids. The germline gives CDR1 SGDLS, CDR2 YYNGEE.

This clone was found once. The V call is TRBV6-5, the J call TRBJ1-2, with D maybe TRBD1 (5 bases). CDR3 length equals 15 residues. CDR1 is MNHEY, CDR2 SVGAGI, per germline. V was shortened by 0 bases and J by 2 bases, with 10 bases between the two germline ends. The CDR3 coding sequence is TGTGCCAGCAGTTACTCGGAGGGGAAAAACTATGGCTACACCTTC. It specifies CASSYSEGKNYGYTF.

This clone has just a few counts. This sequence joins TRBV4-3 and TRBJ1-3; 7 bases match TRBD1. With V trimmed by 8 bases and J by 2 bases, 9 bases remained unmatched. Germline V gene data show CDR1 as LGHNA and CDR2 as YSLEER. This CDR3 is 15 amino acids long. CDR3 coding DNA: TGCGCCAGCCGACAGGGAATGGAAGCTGGAAACACCATATATTTT. This sequence encodes CASRQGMEAGNTIYF.

The CDR3 nucleotides are TGTGCCAGCAGCTTCCGGACACCGAACACCGGGGAGCTGTTTTTT. Protein: CASSFRTPNTGELFF. The chain couples TRBV11-3 to TRBJ2-2; D might be TRBD1 (5 bases). This CDR3 region has 15 residues. V was trimmed by 3 bases and J by 0 bases, leaving 8 bases between them. Germline V gene sequence: CDR1 SGHNT, CDR2 YENEEA.

The chain carries TRBV27 and TRBJ2-7; weak D call: TRBD1 (6 bases). The CDR3 has 13 amino acids. Germline V gene sequence: CDR1 MNHEY, CDR2 SMNVEV (reference sequence). V lost 2 bases to trimming and J lost 5 bases, with 10 bases between them. The CDR3 protein is CASSLNRAHEQYF. The CDR3 DNA sequence: TGTGCCAGCAGTTTAAACAGGGCCCACGAGCAGTACTTC.

The V call is TRBV7-9, the J call TRBJ1-5; TRBD1 is a possible D gene (6 bases). This CDR3 is built from 14 residues. V lost 6 bases, J lost 2 bases, and 11 bases lay in between. CDR1 SEHNR and CDR2 FQNEAQ come from the germline V gene (reference sequence). The CDR3 DNA reads TGTGCCAGCAGACCGGACAGCGGCAATCAGCCCCAGCATTTT. Translation: CASRPDSGNQPQHF.

The genes are TRBV25-1 and TRBJ2-7; D possibly corresponds to TRBD2 (6 bases). The V end was cut by 4 bases, the J end by 5 bases, with 6 bases between. There are 11 residues in the CDR3. Germline values: CDR1 MGHDK, CDR2 SYGVNS. The CDR3 loop is CASSGGNEQYF. In DNA form, the CDR3 reads TGTGCCAGCAGTGGCGGGAACGAGCAGTACTTC.

The chain has TRBV19 and TRBJ2-1; 12 nucleotides line up with TRBD2. V lost 7 bases and J lost 6; bases outside the gene matches: 13. Germline lookup yields CDR1 LNHDA and CDR2 SQIVND (reference sequence). The CDR3 length is 17 residues. CDR3 protein: CASIPGVGLAGLNEQFF. The CDR3, as DNA: TGTGCCAGTATACCGGGGGTAGGACTAGCGGGGCTCAATGAGCAGTTCTTC. Filled out from reference TRBV19 and TRBJ2-1, the complete variable domain reads DGGITQSPKYLFRKEGQNVTLSCEQNLNHDAMYWYRQDPGQGLRLIYYSQIVNDFQKGDIAEGYSVSREKKESFPLTVTSAQKNPTAFYLCASIPGVGLAGLNEQFFGPGTRLTVL.

The chain couples TRBV29-1 to TRBJ1-2, with D unclear. The V end lost 1 base, the J end lost 8 bases, and 11 bases lay between the germline ends. CDR3 length: 12 amino acids. Germline V gives CDR1 SQVTM, CDR2 ANQGSEA. The CDR3 DNA reads TGCAGCGTTGAAGGGTGGCAAACCGGCTACACCTTC. Protein: CSVEGWQTGYTF.

J is TRBJ1-6 and V is TRBV7-9, with 7 bases matching TRBD1. J lost 6 bases, V lost 4 bases, and 6 bases had no gene match. The CDR3 sequence is 15 residues long. From germline, CDR1 is SEHNR and CDR2 FQNEAQ (reference sequence). For the CDR3, the DNA is TGTGCCAGCAGCTCTTCGGGACAGACTAATTCACCCCTCCACTTT. As protein: CASSSSGQTNSPLHF.

The V call is TRBV4-1, the J call TRBJ1-5, with 7 bases matching TRBD1. The ends lost 0 bases at V and 6 bases at J; junction bases unmatched: 5. The CDR3 spans 15 residues. Germline V CDR1 and CDR2: MGHRA, YSYEKL. DNA of the CDR3: TGCGCCAGCAGCCAAGACAGGGGGTCGGGTCAGCCCCAGCATTTT. Its protein product is CASSQDRGSGQPQHF.

This chain joins TRBV6-5 and TRBJ2-1; D is perhaps TRBD2 (6 bases). Germline-derived CDR1 and CDR2 are MNHEY and SVGAGI. The CDR3 runs 15 residues. V lost 0 bases and J 8 bases, leaving 14 bases between the germline ends. CDR3 amino acids: CASSYSTQRADEQFF. The CDR3 region has the DNA TGTGCCAGCAGTTACTCGACTCAGCGGGCGGATGAGCAGTTCTTC.

A note on this clone: In the same sample, other DNA sequences code for this CDR3. The rearrangement links TRBV5-1 to TRBJ2-7; the match to TRBD1 covers 8 bases. V trimming: 4 bases; J trimming: 2 bases; junction bases outside the gene matches: 5. This CDR3 has 14 amino acids. CDR1 SGHRS and CDR2 YFSETQ come from the germline V gene. CDR3 protein: CASSPGQGAYEQYF. As DNA, the CDR3 is TGCGCCAGCAGCCCCGGACAGGGAGCCTACGAGCAGTACTTC.

V usage is TRBV7-6 and J usage is TRBJ1-4, with D perhaps matching TRBD1 (5 bases). The ends were cut back, 5 bases at V and 5 bases at J, with 15 bases in the middle. Germline V CDR1 and CDR2: SGHVS, FNYEAQ. This CDR3 is built from 15 residues. The CDR3 DNA reads TGTGCCAGCAGCCGGCAGGCAGGGATGAATGAAAAACTGTTTTTT. Its protein product is CASSRQAGMNEKLFF.

This chain uses TRBV7-9 with TRBJ2-1; D not certain. Germline CDR1 and CDR2: SEHNR and FQNEAQ (reference sequence). The CDR3 totals 15 residues. V gave up 7 bases and J gave up 9 bases, with 22 bases separating them. CDR3 sequence reads: CASTMTLSGGFEQFF. DNA for the CDR3: TGTGCCAGCACCATGACCCTATCCGGCGGTTTTGAGCAGTTCTTC.

The chain couples TRBV7-8 to TRBJ1-1; D gene uncertain. The germline V gene encodes CDR1 SGHVS and CDR2 FQNEAQ. The CDR3 extends over 17 amino acids. Trimming left V 5 bases short and J 0 bases short, with 19 bases between. CDR3 in amino acids: CASSLSELLPLNTEAFF. DNA of the CDR3: TGTGCCAGCAGCCTATCCGAATTACTACCCTTGAACACTGAAGCTTTCTTT.

This chain connects TRBV5-1 to TRBJ1-2, with 8 bases matching TRBD1. Germline values: CDR1 SGHRS, CDR2 YFSETQ. The CDR3 loop spans 14 amino acids. V lost 4 bases to trimming and J lost 1 base; unmatched junction nucleotides: 3. The chain's CDR3 is CASSVQGDNYGYTF. For the CDR3, the DNA is TGCGCCAGCAGCGTACAGGGGGATAACTATGGCTACACCTTC.

The chain joins TRBV9 to TRBJ1-4; TRBD1 aligns across 11 bases. This CDR3 is built from 15 residues. From germline, CDR1 is SGDLS and CDR2 YYNGEE. Trimming at V came to 4 bases and at J to 5 bases, leaving 4 bases not matched to a gene. Written as DNA, the CDR3 is TGTGCCAGCAGCTCAGGGGACAGGGGGAATGAAAAACTGTTTTTT. Translation gives CASSSGDRGNEKLFF.

The chain employs TRBV6-1 and TRBJ2-2; D not certain. This CDR3 is 12 amino acids long. The V end lost 8 bases, the J end lost 6 bases, and 10 bases lay between the germline ends. Germline V CDR1 and CDR2: MNHNS, SASEGT. The CDR3 DNA reads TGTGCCAGCCTACAGAGATCCGGGGAGCTGTTTTTT. Its translation: CASLQRSGELFF.

The chain has TRBV30 and TRBJ2-2; 13 bases fit TRBD2. The V and J ends lost 5 bases and 5 bases, in that order; junction bases with no gene match: 2. Germline CDR1 is GTSNPN and CDR2 is SVGIG (reference sequence). The CDR3 runs to 14 residues. CDR3 in amino acids: CAWSLAGGTGELFF. The CDR3 DNA reads as TGTGCCTGGTCACTAGCGGGGGGGACCGGGGAGCTGTTTTTT.